These 32 T cell receptor beta chains originate from one sample sequenced in a study of blood T cell repertoires in COVID-19. Only in-frame clones appear in the TCRdb table, and some are missing; sequencing was by immunoSEQ multiplex PCR. This sample has some 390,000 clones, with 75% to 90% found just once. The specimen was PBMCs or T cells enriched from blood (not recorded which). Receptors originate from a man between 25 and 39 years old who had recovered from COVID-19.

The chain carries TRBV3-1 (or the pseudogene TRBV3-2) and TRBJ2-5; D is possibly TRBD2 (6 bases). CDR3 length: 15 residues. Germline CDR1 reads LGHDT; CDR2 reads YNNKEL (reference sequence). Trimming removed 1 base at V and 5 bases at J, with 14 bases between. CDR3 DNA sequence: TGTGCCAGCAGCCAAGCGGGAGTGTCTGTGGAGACCCAGTACTTC. Translation: CASSQAGVSVETQYF.

In nucleotides, the CDR3 is TGTGCCAGCAGTTACCTGAGGGGGTCTGGCGGGAGTAGGTCTAGCACAGATACGCAGTATTTT. This encodes CASSYLRGSGGSRSSTDTQYF. This chain joins TRBV6-2 or TRBV6-3 and TRBJ2-3; D is possibly TRBD2 (7 bases). With 2 bases removed from V and 0 bases from J, the gap between germline ends came to 27 bases. This CDR3 contains 21 residues. CDR1 is MNHEY, CDR2 SVGEGT, per germline.

The chain couples TRBV7-2 to TRBJ1-3; D perhaps matches TRBD1 (6 bases). CDR3 length equals 15 residues. Trimming cost V 6 bases and J 0 bases, with 12 bases left between them. The V gene's germline CDR1 is SGHTA and CDR2 FQGNSA. The CDR3 protein is CASRPGGGSGNTIYF. The CDR3 DNA is TGTGCCAGCAGACCGGGAGGGGGCTCTGGAAACACCATATATTTT.

CDR3 sequence reads: CASSLSGGTGNIQYF. In nucleotides, the CDR3 is TGTGCCAGTAGTTTGTCAGGGGGGACTGGTAACATTCAGTACTTC. The rearrangement uses TRBV19 and TRBJ2-4, with D possibly being TRBD1 (7 bases). CDR3 size: 15 residues. Germline CDR1 is LNHDA and CDR2 is SQIVND (reference sequence). V was trimmed by 5 bases and J by 7 bases, leaving 18 bases between them.

The gene calls are TRBV19 and TRBJ1-5; D call uncertain. V was shortened by 9 bases and J by 1 base, with 16 bases between the two germline ends. Germline V lookup: CDR1 LNHDA, CDR2 SQIVND (reference sequence). CDR3 length: 15 residues. The CDR3 bases are TGTGCCAGCAATTCCAGGAGAGGGAGCAATCAGCCCCAGCATTTT. Protein product: CASNSRRGSNQPQHF.

The chain uses TRBV27 and TRBJ2-1; 11 bases align to TRBD2. Per the germline V gene, CDR1 is MNHEY and CDR2 is SMNVEV (reference sequence). With 7 bases clipped from V and 4 bases from J, the junction kept 9 bases outside the gene matches. The CDR3 sequence is 16 residues long. The CDR3: CASKTLAGGIYNEQFF. DNA for the CDR3: TGTGCCAGCAAAACATTAGCGGGAGGGATATACAATGAGCAGTTCTTC.

This clone was seen more than once but under ten times. This chain links TRBV6-1 with TRBJ2-3; 9 bases agree with TRBD2. Germline CDR1 and CDR2: MNHNS and SASEGT. V gave up 1 base and J gave up 6 bases; unmatched junction bases: 8. This CDR3 region has 16 residues. The chain's CDR3 is CASSEGLAVVWDTQYF. CDR3 coding DNA: TGTGCCAGCAGTGAAGGACTAGCGGTTGTATGGGATACGCAGTATTTT.

V gene TRBV2 combines with J gene TRBJ1-2; D possibly corresponds to TRBD1 (5 bases). The CDR3 runs to 14 residues. V lost 8 bases and J 8 bases, leaving 21 bases between the germline ends. In germline, CDR1 is SNHLY, CDR2 FYNNEI. The DNA for the CDR3 is TGTGCCAGCCTCCTTACAGGTGGGGCAGGGGGCTACACCTTC. It encodes CASLLTGGAGGYTF.

This sequence joins TRBV5-1 and TRBJ2-2; maybe TRBD1 (6 bases). From germline, CDR1 is SGHRS and CDR2 YFSETQ. The CDR3 is 16 residues long. V lost 0 bases and J lost 6, with 15 bases in between. The CDR3 coding sequence is TGCGCCAGCAGCTTGGCCCGCAGGGGTGATCCCGGGGAGCTGTTTTTT. Translating gives CASSLARRGDPGELFF.

The chain carries TRBV15 and TRBJ2-5; 8 nucleotides line up with TRBD1. This CDR3 comprises 15 residues. V dropped 0 bases and J dropped 5; count of bases not matched to a gene: 5. The germline V gene has CDR1 LNHNV and CDR2 YYDKDF (reference sequence). This CDR3 reads CATSRDRTGRETQYF. DNA for the CDR3: TGTGCCACCAGCAGAGATCGGACAGGGCGGGAGACCCAGTACTTC. Full variable domain (remainder filled in from reference TRBV15 and TRBJ2-5): DAMVIQNPRYQVTQFGKPVTLSCSQTLNHNVMYWYQQKSSQAPKLLFHYYDKDFNNEADTPDNFQSRRPNTSFCFLDIRSPGLGDTAMYLCATSRDRTGRETQYFGPGTRLLVL.

This chain links TRBV7-2 with TRBJ2-7; D is unclear. Germline V gives CDR1 SGHTA, CDR2 FQGNSA. V was clipped by 3 bases and J by 3 bases, with 9 bases between them. CDR3 length: 13 amino acids. The CDR3 reads CASSFLLLYEQYF. The CDR3 nucleotides read TGTGCCAGCAGCTTTCTACTCCTCTACGAGCAGTACTTC.

This chain uses TRBV19 with TRBJ1-1; no clear D. Per germline, CDR1 LNHDA and CDR2 SQIVND (reference sequence). The V gene lost 9 bases and the J gene lost 5 bases, with 13 bases spanning the gap. The CDR3 is 12 amino acids. The CDR3 region has the DNA TGTGCCAGCCGACTGGGTGGTACTGAAGCTTTCTTT. Residues: CASRLGGTEAFF.

This clone came up a few times. Other DNA sequences in the same sample also yield this CDR3. DNA of the CDR3: TGTGCCAGCAGTGATCCGGAGACCCAGTACTTC. Amino acid sequence: CASSDPETQYF. The chain uses TRBV2 and TRBJ2-5; D is undetermined. The CDR3 spans 11 residues. V dropped 3 bases and J dropped 5 bases, with 4 bases sitting between them. The germline V gene encodes CDR1 SNHLY and CDR2 FYNNEI.

This clone has only a few counts. V and J are TRBV12-5 and TRBJ2-4, with D uncertain. V lost 0 bases and J lost 9, with 15 bases in between. Germline V CDR1 and CDR2: LGHNT, FRNRAP. The CDR3 extends over 15 amino acids. The CDR3 reads CASGLVLGRLTIQYF. CDR3 sequence (DNA): TGTGCTAGTGGTTTGGTATTAGGCAGACTCACCATTCAGTACTTC.

The rearrangement joins TRBV7-6 to TRBJ1-5, with D unclear. The length of the CDR3 is 15 residues. Germline V CDR1 and CDR2: SGHVS, FNYEAQ. V shed 2 bases and J shed 3 bases, with 11 bases lying between them. In DNA form, the CDR3 reads TGTGCCAGCAGCTTATACCGGGATCCCAATCAGCCCCAGCATTTT. This gives the protein CASSLYRDPNQPQHF.

This clone was observed a handful of times. This chain uses TRBV7-2 with TRBJ2-4; the D is unclear. CDR1 is SGHTA and CDR2 is FQGNSA in the germline V gene. The V end was cut by 0 bases, the J end by 4 bases, with 10 bases between. The CDR3 is 15 amino acids. In DNA, the CDR3 is TGTGCCAGCAGCTTAGCGCCTCGCGGTAAAAACATTCAGTACTTC. Its protein product is CASSLAPRGKNIQYF.

CDR3 sequence (DNA): TGTGCCAGCAGCTCCGACAGGGATACGCAGTATTTT. This codes for CASSSDRDTQYF. J is TRBJ2-3 and V is TRBV11-3; possible D gene TRBD1, 6 bases. The CDR3 covers 12 residues. V shed 4 bases and J shed 6 bases, with 8 bases lying between them. CDR1 and CDR2 (germline): SGHNT, YENEEA.

The CDR3: CAIRPAENQPQHF. The CDR3 DNA reads TGTGCCATCAGGCCAGCGGAAAATCAGCCCCAGCATTTT. V is TRBV10-3 and J is TRBJ1-5, with D unresolved. With 6 bases removed from V and 4 bases from J, the gap between germline ends came to 10 bases. CDR1 and CDR2 from the germline V gene are ENHRY and SYGVKD. The length of the CDR3 is 13 residues.

The chain uses TRBV12-3 or TRBV12-4 and TRBJ1-2; D is perhaps TRBD1 (6 bases). CDR3 length: 13 amino acids. Between the trimmed V and J ends, which lost 4 bases and 8 bases, there was a span of 14 bases. The CDR3 sequence is CASSSQQGLGYTF. The CDR3 region has the DNA TGTGCCAGCAGTTCCCAACAGGGCTTGGGCTACACCTTC.

The chain is built from TRBV19 and TRBJ1-2; the match to TRBD1 covers 8 bases. Per the germline V gene, CDR1 is LNHDA and CDR2 is SQIVND (reference sequence). The J segment lost 8 bases and the V segment lost 6 bases, leaving 11 bases of the junction unmatched. The CDR3 sequence is 14 residues long. CDR3 in amino acids: CASSKDRVVGGYTF. The CDR3 nucleotides are TGTGCCAGTAGCAAGGACAGGGTAGTCGGAGGCTACACCTTC.

This rearrangement joins TRBV6-5 to TRBJ2-7, with 8 nucleotides matching TRBD2. The CDR3 spans 16 residues. From germline, CDR1 is MNHEY and CDR2 SVGAGI. Trimming removed 4 bases from V and 4 bases from J; junction bases left unmatched: 12. Written as DNA, the CDR3 is TGTGCCAGCAGTTCCCAGTTTGGTAGCGGGATTTACGAGCAGTACTTC. Protein: CASSSQFGSGIYEQYF.

The V and J genes are TRBV6-5 and TRBJ1-2; D gene unclear. Per the germline V gene, CDR1 is MNHEY and CDR2 is SVGAGI. The CDR3 totals 15 residues. V shed 5 bases and J shed 5 bases, with 18 bases lying between them. The CDR3 DNA is TGTGCCAGCAGTCCCACCGGTTCGGGAAGTTATGGCTACACCTTC. Translation: CASSPTGSGSYGYTF.

This clone appeared a few times. This chain uses TRBV5-1 with TRBJ2-1, with D perhaps TRBD2 (6 bases). The CDR3 is 13 residues long. Germline CDR1 reads SGHRS; CDR2 reads YFSETQ. V was cut by 4 bases and J by 6 bases, with 11 bases left in between. CDR3 in DNA: TGCGCCAGCAGCGACGGGACTTTCAATGAGCAGTTCTTC. This codes for CASSDGTFNEQFF.

V usage is TRBV6-5 and J usage is TRBJ1-5, with D possibly being TRBD1 (6 bases). The V gene lost 7 bases and the J gene lost 2 bases, with 9 bases spanning the gap. Germline assignment: CDR1 MNHEY and CDR2 SVGAGI. This CDR3 comprises 13 residues. Here the CDR3 DNA reads TGTGCCAGCAAAGGGGGGGGCAATCAGCCCCAGCATTTT. Its protein product is CASKGGGNQPQHF.

The gene calls are TRBV25-1 and TRBJ2-7, with D uncertain. Between the trimmed V and J ends, which lost 8 bases and 3 bases, there was a span of 5 bases. The CDR3 sequence is 10 residues long. In germline, CDR1 is MGHDK, CDR2 SYGVNS. In nucleotides, the CDR3 is TGTGCCAGCTTATACTACGAGCAGTACTTC. Protein sequence: CASLYYEQYF.

The chain has TRBV6-5 and TRBJ2-5; D may be TRBD2 (6 bases). CDR3 length equals 14 residues. The germline V and J ends were trimmed by 2 bases and 0 bases, with 7 bases remaining between them. Germline V lookup: CDR1 MNHEY, CDR2 SVGAGI. The DNA for the CDR3 is TGTGCCAGCAGTTACGCGGGGAACCAAGAGACCCAGTACTTC. This sequence encodes CASSYAGNQETQYF.

The chain carries TRBV9 and TRBJ1-2; unclear D gene. The length of the CDR3 is 15 residues. Germline V lookup: CDR1 SGDLS, CDR2 YYNGEE. The V end lost 0 bases, the J end lost 4 bases, and 13 bases lay between the germline ends. The CDR3 coding sequence is TGTGCCAGCAGCGTAGGAGGAGGCAGCGGCTATGGCTACACCTTC. It codes for CASSVGGGSGYGYTF.

This chain links TRBV24-1 with TRBJ1-4, with 7 bases aligning to TRBD1. The length of the CDR3 is 16 residues. The V gene end was trimmed by 8 bases and the J gene end by 8 bases; junction bases not matched to a gene: 16. Germline assignment: CDR1 KGHDR and CDR2 SFDVKD. The CDR3 spells CATIVFDRAALEKLFF. The CDR3 region has the DNA TGTGCCACCATTGTATTCGACAGGGCTGCCTTGGAAAAACTGTTTTTT.

This chain links TRBV7-2 with TRBJ2-4; 7 positions agree with TRBD1. Trimming cost V 5 bases and J 7 bases; bases outside gene matches: 8. Germline V lookup: CDR1 SGHTA, CDR2 FQGNSA. The CDR3 extends over 14 amino acids. The CDR3 region has the DNA TGTGCCAGCAGCCCTCAGGCCAGGGGGAACATTCAGTACTTC. Translated, it gives CASSPQARGNIQYF.

The chain carries TRBV5-1 and TRBJ1-6, with 7 bases matching TRBD1. Germline trimming cut 3 bases from V and 10 bases from J; bases unmatched to any gene: 7. The V gene's germline CDR1 is SGHRS and CDR2 YFSETQ. CDR3 size: 14 residues. CDR3 region: CASSSGQRESPLHF. Written as DNA, the CDR3 is TGCGCCAGCAGCTCGGGACAGAGAGAGTCACCCCTCCACTTT.

This clone was observed a single time. The chain combines TRBV19 with TRBJ2-3; D gene ambiguous. The CDR3 totals 11 residues. From germline, CDR1 is LNHDA and CDR2 SQIVND (reference sequence). The ends were cut back, 7 bases at V and 1 base at J, with 3 bases in the middle. This CDR3 reads CASTGTDTQYF. CDR3 DNA: TGTGCCAGTACCGGCACAGATACGCAGTATTTT.

CDR3 region: CAWSVSGGYNEQFF. CDR3 bases: TGTGCCTGGAGTGTTTCAGGGGGATACAATGAGCAGTTCTTC. V is TRBV30 and J is TRBJ2-1; 7 bases align to TRBD1. V was pared by 0 bases and J by 4 bases, with 3 bases of the junction left unmatched. Germline CDR1 reads GTSNPN; CDR2 reads SVGIG (reference sequence). The CDR3 is made up of 14 amino acids.